The sequence of this T cell receptor beta chain was determined in a study of blood T cell repertoires in COVID-19. On the study more broadly: Sites in the United States, Italy and Spain provided acute and convalescent COVID-19 samples. T cells, B-cell-depleted T cells, or PBMCs supplied cDNA or gDNA.

This CDR3 is 17 amino acids long. CDR1 is SGHTS, CDR2 YDEGEE, per germline. Losses at the gene ends were 1 base for V and 1 base for J; bases not matched to a gene: 6. Original handling: How many nucleated cells were present was estimated from reference gene primer amplification. Assay used: immunoSEQ multiplex PCR; TCRdb lists only in-frame clones, some missing. V, J and clone size were drawn from that table, and D and trimming were deduced from the DNA. This table has about 140,000 clones, under 80% appearing once. This clone has only a few counts. Sample: peripheral blood. This clonotype was obtained from a man aged 80 or over with acute or convalescent COVID-19. This chain connects TRBV5-8 to TRBJ2-3, with 10 nucleotides matching TRBD2. The CDR3 sequence: CASSLSGGALGTDTQYF. CDR3 sequence (DNA): TGTGCCAGCAGCTTGAGCGGGGGGGCCTTAGGCACAGATACGCAGTATTTT.